The 17 T cell receptor beta chains below were found in one sample sequenced in a study of OX40 agonist ivuxolimab in advanced cancers. This table comes from immunoSEQ multiplex PCR, and its TCRdb copy is limited to in-frame clones, with some not included. Among about 71,000 clones listed, roughly nine tenths were seen once. The material was CD4+ or CD8+ T cells sorted from blood, obtained in a trial of the OX40 agonist ivuxolimab. The origin of the receptors is an adult with an advanced solid tumor such as melanoma, head and neck, liver or kidney cancer.

The chain employs TRBV4-2 and TRBJ2-1, with 14 bases fitting TRBD2. The CDR3 spans 15 residues. Germline CDR1 reads LGHNA; CDR2 reads YNFKEQ. The trim removed 10 bases at V and 9 bases at J, leaving 11 bases unmatched. The CDR3 DNA is TGTGCCACCAGAATCGGACTAGCGGGAGGTCCTGAGCAGTTCTTC. Translated: CATRIGLAGGPEQFF.

The chain combines TRBV11-2 with TRBJ2-7; D perhaps matches TRBD1 (6 bases). The ends were cut back, 3 bases at V and 3 bases at J, with 9 bases in the middle. Germline V gene data show CDR1 as SGHAT and CDR2 as FQNNGV. The CDR3 spans 13 residues. The CDR3 protein is CASSLGHVYEQYF. CDR3 DNA: TGTGCCAGCAGCTTGGGACATGTCTACGAGCAGTACTTC.

The chain has TRBV15 and TRBJ1-4; tentative D call: TRBD1 (5 bases). Trimming removed 5 bases at V and 12 bases at J, with 22 bases between. The CDR3 has 15 residues. Germline V gene sequence: CDR1 LNHNV, CDR2 YYDKDF (reference sequence). CDR3 sequence: CATSSGGLPRGELFF. CDR3 DNA: TGTGCCACCAGCTCTGGGGGACTTCCTCGGGGGGAACTGTTTTTT.

V is TRBV27 and J is TRBJ1-2, with TRBD1 matching over 9 bases. This CDR3 spans 16 amino acids. The J segment lost 4 bases and the V segment lost 2 bases, leaving 8 bases of the junction unmatched. Germline V lookup: CDR1 MNHEY, CDR2 SMNVEV (reference sequence). The CDR3 protein is CASSLTGTGSSYGYTF. CDR3 DNA: TGTGCCAGCAGTTTAACCGGGACAGGGAGTAGCTATGGCTACACCTTC.

This clone was seen a single time. The chain has TRBV11-2 and TRBJ2-7; D may be TRBD1 (7 bases). Between the trimmed V and J ends, which lost 4 bases and 1 base, there was a span of 17 bases. The CDR3 consists of 16 residues. Germline V lookup: CDR1 SGHAT, CDR2 FQNNGV. The CDR3 sequence: CASSYYPTGTSYEQYF. The CDR3 DNA is TGTGCCAGCAGCTATTACCCGACAGGGACTTCCTACGAGCAGTACTTC.

The chain links TRBV10-1 to TRBJ2-3, with D perhaps matching TRBD1 (6 bases). Trimming removed 0 bases at V and 3 bases at J, with 10 bases between. Germline V lookup: CDR1 WNHNN, CDR2 SYGVQD (reference sequence). This CDR3 has 15 residues. CDR3 DNA: TGCGCCAGCAGTGAGTCGGTACAGGGTACAGATACGCAGTATTTT. Protein sequence: CASSESVQGTDTQYF.

The genes are TRBV27 and TRBJ1-4; 7 positions match TRBD1. V was clipped by 8 bases and J by 5 bases; unmatched bases: 2. Germline CDR1 MNHEY, CDR2 SMNVEV (reference sequence). The length of the CDR3 is 12 residues. The CDR3 loop is CASGTANEKLFF. CDR3 nucleotides: TGTGCCAGCGGGACAGCGAATGAAAAACTGTTTTTT.

J is TRBJ2-7 and V is TRBV7-8; 10 bases agree with TRBD1. The CDR3 totals 14 residues. V was pared by 5 bases and J by 2 bases, with 3 bases of the junction left unmatched. Germline CDR1 and CDR2: SGHVS and FQNEAQ. The CDR3 loop reads CASSTGQGAYEQYF. CDR3 nucleotides: TGTGCCAGCAGCACCGGACAGGGGGCCTACGAGCAGTACTTC.

V gene TRBV7-6 combines with J gene TRBJ1-1; D is ambiguous. V lost 1 base, J lost 8 bases, and 11 bases lay in between. The germline CDR1 and CDR2 sequences are SGHVS and FNYEAQ. The CDR3 runs to 13 residues. The CDR3 DNA reads TGTGCCAGCAGCTTAGGCGGGAGAGGAGAAGCTTTCTTT. Translating gives CASSLGGRGEAFF.

Remarks on this clone: This CDR3 is also generated by other DNA sequences in the sample. The rearrangement links TRBV4-2 to TRBJ2-7, with D uncertain. The CDR3 sequence is 14 residues long. V dropped 0 bases and J dropped 2 bases, with 8 bases sitting between them. Per the germline V gene, CDR1 is LGHNA and CDR2 is YNFKEQ. The CDR3 sequence is CASSQDSPTYEQYF. The CDR3 DNA sequence: TGTGCCAGCAGCCAAGATAGTCCGACCTACGAGCAGTACTTC.

V usage is TRBV9 and J usage is TRBJ2-1; D possibly uses TRBD1 or TRBD2 (5 bases each). This CDR3 comprises 13 residues. Germline assignment: CDR1 SGDLS and CDR2 YYNGEE. Trimming pared 0 bases from V and 9 bases from J, leaving 10 bases between. The CDR3 loop is CASSVGGVGEQFF. The CDR3 DNA reads as TGTGCCAGCAGCGTAGGAGGGGTGGGTGAGCAGTTCTTC.

The V and J genes are TRBV15 and TRBJ1-6; D ambiguous. This CDR3 spans 14 amino acids. Deletions cut 0 bases from V and 6 bases from J, with 6 bases between. CDR1 is LNHNV and CDR2 is YYDKDF in the germline V gene (reference sequence). The CDR3 sequence: CATSRDFRNSPLHF. CDR3 DNA sequence: TGTGCCACCAGCAGAGATTTCCGTAATTCACCCCTCCACTTT.

V is TRBV15 and J is TRBJ2-7; 11 bases match TRBD2. The V and J ends lost 9 bases and 5 bases, in that order; junction bases with no gene match: 6. Germline V gene lookup returns CDR1 LNHNV and CDR2 YYDKDF (reference sequence). This CDR3 is built from 13 residues. Written as DNA, the CDR3 is TGTGCCACAGCTAGCGGGAGGTGGGACGAGCAGTACTTC. Translation: CATASGRWDEQYF.

This chain links TRBV7-3 with TRBJ2-3; D is perhaps TRBD2 (6 bases). V was cut by 5 bases and J by 5 bases, with 8 bases left in between. The germline V gene has CDR1 SGHTA and CDR2 FQGTGA. The CDR3 extends over 12 amino acids. This chain's CDR3 is CASSPGGDTQYF. CDR3 DNA sequence: TGTGCCAGCAGCCCCGGGGGAGATACGCAGTATTTT. The full variable domain, with the rest looked up from reference TRBV7-3 and TRBJ2-3, is GAGVSQTPSNKVTEKGKYVELRCDPISGHTALYWYRQSLGQGPEFLIYFQGTGAADDSGLPNDRFFAVRPEGSVSTLKIQRTERGDSAVYLCASSPGGDTQYFGPGTRLTVL.

The chain combines TRBV27 with TRBJ2-7, with D unresolved. CDR1 and CDR2 (germline): MNHEY, SMNVEV (reference sequence). CDR3 length equals 14 residues. V was clipped by 0 bases and J by 3 bases, with 9 bases between them. The CDR3 spells CASSLSVGNYEQYF. As DNA, the CDR3 is TGTGCCAGCAGTTTATCCGTAGGGAACTACGAGCAGTACTTC.

Only one count was recorded for this clone. The chain is built from TRBV12-1 and TRBJ1-3. TRBV12-1 counts as a pseudogene. This CDR3 contains 16 residues. This chain's CDR3 is CASSFASQGPGNTIYF. The CDR3, as DNA: TGTGCCAGCAGCTTTGCCAGCCAAGGGCCCGGAAACACCATATATTTT.

The CDR3 DNA sequence: TGTGCCAGCAGCGACCAGCGAGACGAGCAGTACTTC. It codes for CASSDQRDEQYF. The rearrangement links TRBV7-6 to TRBJ2-7, with unresolved D. The germline gives CDR1 SGHVS, CDR2 FNYEAQ. The CDR3 runs 12 residues. Between the trimmed V and J ends, which lost 5 bases and 5 bases, there was a span of 10 bases.